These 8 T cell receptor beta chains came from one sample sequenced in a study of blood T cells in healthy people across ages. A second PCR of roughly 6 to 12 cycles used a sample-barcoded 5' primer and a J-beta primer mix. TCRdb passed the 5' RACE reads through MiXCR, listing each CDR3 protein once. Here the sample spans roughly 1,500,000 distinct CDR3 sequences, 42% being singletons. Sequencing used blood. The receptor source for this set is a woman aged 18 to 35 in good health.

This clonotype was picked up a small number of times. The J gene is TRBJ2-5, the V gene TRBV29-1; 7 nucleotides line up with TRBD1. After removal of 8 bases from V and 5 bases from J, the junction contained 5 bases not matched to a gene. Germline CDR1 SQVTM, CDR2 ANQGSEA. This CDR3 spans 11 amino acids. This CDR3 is CSSGGGETQYF. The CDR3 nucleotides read TGCAGCTCAGGGGGTGGGGAGACCCAGTACTTC.

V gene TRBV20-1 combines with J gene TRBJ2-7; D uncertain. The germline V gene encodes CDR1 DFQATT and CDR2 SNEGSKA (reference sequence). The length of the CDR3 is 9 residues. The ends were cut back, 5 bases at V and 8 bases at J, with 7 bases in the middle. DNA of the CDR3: TGCAGTGCTGGCCACAAGCAGTACTTC. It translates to CSAGHKQYF.

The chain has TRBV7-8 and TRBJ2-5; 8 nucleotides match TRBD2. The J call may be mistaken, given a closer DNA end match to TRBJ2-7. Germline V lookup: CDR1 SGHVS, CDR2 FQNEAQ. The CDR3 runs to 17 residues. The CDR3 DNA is TGTGCCAGCAGCTTAGCCGGGTCGGGAGGGCCCAAGCGCGAGCAGTACTTC. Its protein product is CASSLAGSGGPKREQYF.

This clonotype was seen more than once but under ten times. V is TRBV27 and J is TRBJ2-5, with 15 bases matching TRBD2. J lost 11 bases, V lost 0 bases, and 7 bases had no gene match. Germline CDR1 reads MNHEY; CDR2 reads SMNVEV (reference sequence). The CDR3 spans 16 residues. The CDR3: CASSLSRTSGGGEQYF. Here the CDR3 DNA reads TGTGCCAGCAGTTTATCCCGGACTAGCGGGGGGGGTGAGCAGTACTTC.

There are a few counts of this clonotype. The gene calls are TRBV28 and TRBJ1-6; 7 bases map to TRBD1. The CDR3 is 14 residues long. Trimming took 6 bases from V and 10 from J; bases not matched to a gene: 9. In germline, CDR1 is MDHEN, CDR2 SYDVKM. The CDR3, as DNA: TGTGCCAGCAGGGGCGGGACAGTAAACTCACCCCTCCACTTT. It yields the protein CASRGGTVNSPLHF.

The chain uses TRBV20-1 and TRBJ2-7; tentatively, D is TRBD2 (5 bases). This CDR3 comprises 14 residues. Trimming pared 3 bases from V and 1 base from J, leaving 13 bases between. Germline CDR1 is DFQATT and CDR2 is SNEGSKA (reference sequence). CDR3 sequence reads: CSASLGGQSYEQYF. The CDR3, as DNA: TGCAGTGCTAGTCTTGGAGGTCAGTCCTACGAGCAGTACTTC.

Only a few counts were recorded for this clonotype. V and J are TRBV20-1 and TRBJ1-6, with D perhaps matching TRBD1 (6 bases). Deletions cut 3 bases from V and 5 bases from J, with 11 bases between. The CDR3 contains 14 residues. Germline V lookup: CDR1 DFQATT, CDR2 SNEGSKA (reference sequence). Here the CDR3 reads CSARVGANNSPLHF. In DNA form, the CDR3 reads TGCAGTGCTAGGGTGGGGGCGAATAATTCACCCCTCCACTTT.

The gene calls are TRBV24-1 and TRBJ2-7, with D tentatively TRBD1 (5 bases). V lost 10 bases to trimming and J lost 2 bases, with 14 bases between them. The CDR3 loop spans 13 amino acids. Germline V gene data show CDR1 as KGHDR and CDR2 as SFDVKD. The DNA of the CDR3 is TGTGCCACTCCGACAGTAAAGACCTACGAGCAGTACTTC. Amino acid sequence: CATPTVKTYEQYF.